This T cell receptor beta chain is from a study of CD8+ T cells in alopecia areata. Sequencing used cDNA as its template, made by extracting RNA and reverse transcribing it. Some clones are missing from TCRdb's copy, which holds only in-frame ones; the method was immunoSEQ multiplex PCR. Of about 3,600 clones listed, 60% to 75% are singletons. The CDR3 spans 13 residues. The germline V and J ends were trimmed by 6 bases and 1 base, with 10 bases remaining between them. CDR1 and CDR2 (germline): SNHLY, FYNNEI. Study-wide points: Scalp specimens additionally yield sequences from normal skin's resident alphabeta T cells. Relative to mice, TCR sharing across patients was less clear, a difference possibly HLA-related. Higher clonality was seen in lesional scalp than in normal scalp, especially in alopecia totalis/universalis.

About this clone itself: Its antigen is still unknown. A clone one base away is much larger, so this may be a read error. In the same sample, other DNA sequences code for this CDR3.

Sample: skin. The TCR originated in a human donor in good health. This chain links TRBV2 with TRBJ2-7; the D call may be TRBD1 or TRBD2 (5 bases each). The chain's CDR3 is CASSLGVSYEQYF. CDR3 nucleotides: TGTGCCAGCAGCCTGGGGGTTTCCTACGAGCAGTACTTC.